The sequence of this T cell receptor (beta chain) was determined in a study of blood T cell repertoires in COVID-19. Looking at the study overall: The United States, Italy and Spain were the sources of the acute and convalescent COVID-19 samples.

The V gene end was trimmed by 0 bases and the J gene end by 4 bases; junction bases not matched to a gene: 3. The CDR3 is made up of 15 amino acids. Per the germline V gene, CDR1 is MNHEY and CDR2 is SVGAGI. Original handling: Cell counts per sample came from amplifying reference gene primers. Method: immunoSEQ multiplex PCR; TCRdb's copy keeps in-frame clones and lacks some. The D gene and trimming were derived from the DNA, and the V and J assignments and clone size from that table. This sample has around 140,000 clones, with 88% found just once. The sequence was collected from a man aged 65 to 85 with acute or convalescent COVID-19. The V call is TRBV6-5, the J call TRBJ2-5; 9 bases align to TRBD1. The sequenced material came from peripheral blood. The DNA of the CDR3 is TGTGCCAGCAGTTACTCGGGGACAGGGACAGAGACCCAGTACTTC. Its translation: CASSYSGTGTETQYF.